This TCR beta chain is from a study of T-cell reconstitution after alpha-beta-depleted transplantation in children. The V gene's germline CDR1 is SGHDN and CDR2 FVKESK. CDR3 length equals 14 residues. V lost 4 bases and J lost 4, with 13 bases in between. TCRbeta library preparation incorporated unique molecular identifiers. From the PCR reads, TCRdb called clonotypes with MiXCR, one entry per CDR3 protein. The repertoire consists of 200,000 to 250,000 distinct CDR3 sequences, with about 9.5% occurring once and the leading ten covering 5% to 7%. This chain links TRBV14 with TRBJ1-1; D gene ambiguous. The clonotype originates from a human donor who donated a stem cell graft to a child with acute lymphoblastic leukemia. The specimen comprised PBMCs from the stem cell graft donor, sampled from the stem cell graft. Here the CDR3 DNA reads TGTGCCAGCAGCCCGACCGGATATATCACTGAAGCTTTCTTT. Its translation is CASSPTGYITEAFF.